These 19 T cell receptor beta chains were sequenced from one sample in a study of beta chain features in type 1 diabetes. Isolated RNA was reverse transcribed in full, so expressed TCRB transcripts were sequenced. Libraries were prepared by immunoSEQ multiplex PCR; TCRdb keeps only in-frame clonotypes and omits some of them. This table holds under 300,000 clones, 25% to 35% found once. Sequencing input: central memory CD4+ T cells from blood. All receptors come from a man under 40 in good health.

This clone was found a few times. The chain combines TRBV2 with TRBJ2-5, with a tentative D call TRBD2 (5 bases). The CDR3 runs to 14 residues. The V and J ends lost 3 bases and 3 bases respectively, with 11 bases between them. Germline CDR1 SNHLY, CDR2 FYNNEI. The CDR3 region is CASSEQLGKETQYF. CDR3 in DNA: TGTGCCAGCAGTGAGCAGCTCGGGAAAGAGACCCAGTACTTC.

This clone was found a few times. The chain is built from TRBV2 and TRBJ1-1; D unclear. CDR1 SNHLY and CDR2 FYNNEI come from the germline V gene. V lost 7 bases, J lost 1 base, and 4 bases lay in between. This CDR3 comprises 11 residues. As DNA, the CDR3 is TGTGCCAGCACGACGAACACTGAAGCTTTCTTT. It codes for CASTTNTEAFF.

This chain joins TRBV5-1 and TRBJ2-6; D gene ambiguous. V shed 7 bases and J shed 0 bases, with 2 bases lying between them. CDR3 length: 12 residues. CDR1 is SGHRS, CDR2 YFSETQ, per germline. The DNA of the CDR3 is TGCGCCAGCCGCTCTGGGGCCAACGTCCTGACTTTC. It encodes CASRSGANVLTF.

CDR3 DNA: TGTGCCAGCTCACCACCAGGGAAAGGGAGCAATCAGCCCCAGCATTTT. It is translated as CASSPPGKGSNQPQHF. J is TRBJ1-5 and V is TRBV18; D is undetermined. The germline V and J ends were trimmed by 0 bases and 1 base, with 10 bases remaining between them. CDR1 KGHSH and CDR2 LQKENI come from the germline V gene. The CDR3 runs 16 residues.

This chain connects TRBV30 to TRBJ2-1; maybe TRBD2 (5 bases). The germline CDR1 and CDR2 sequences are GTSNPN and SVGIG (reference sequence). This CDR3 is 12 amino acids long. Trimming took 7 bases from V and 8 from J, leaving 15 bases between them. CDR3 residues: CAYGGMSYEQFF. The CDR3 bases are TGTGCCTACGGAGGCATGTCGTATGAGCAGTTCTTC.

This clone was seen more than once but under ten times. CDR3 residues: CASSLSGGSGTDTQYF. In DNA, the CDR3 is TGTGCCAGCAGCTTAAGTGGCGGGAGCGGCACAGATACGCAGTATTTT. The rearrangement links TRBV7-2 to TRBJ2-3; TRBD2 aligns across 7 bases. Germline assignment: CDR1 SGHTA and CDR2 FQGNSA. With 2 bases clipped from V and 1 base from J, the junction kept 6 bases outside the gene matches. The CDR3 loop spans 16 amino acids.

This clone has just a few counts. The J gene is TRBJ2-5, the V gene TRBV19; 7 nucleotides align to TRBD1. The V gene's germline CDR1 is LNHDA and CDR2 SQIVND (reference sequence). V lost 4 bases to trimming and J lost 4 bases; unmatched junction nucleotides: 12. The CDR3 covers 16 residues. Here the CDR3 DNA reads TGTGCCAGTAGTACGCTGTCCGGGACAGAACGAGAGACCCAGTACTTC. This translates into CASSTLSGTERETQYF.

As for this clone: This same CDR3 is encoded by further DNA sequences in the sample. The genes are TRBV7-2 and TRBJ2-5, with D unresolved. Trimming cost V 0 bases and J 1 base, with 6 bases left between them. Per germline, CDR1 SGHTA and CDR2 FQGNSA. The CDR3 sequence is 14 residues long. The CDR3 nucleotides read TGTGCCAGCAGCTTAGCAGGGCTCCAAGAGACCCAGTACTTC. This codes for CASSLAGLQETQYF.

This clone was counted a few times. The chain employs TRBV7-2 and TRBJ2-3, with D perhaps matching TRBD1 (6 bases). The CDR3 is made up of 13 amino acids. V was clipped by 7 bases and J by 1 base, with 9 bases between them. Germline CDR1 SGHTA, CDR2 FQGNSA. The CDR3 nucleotides read TGTGCCAGCATGACAGGCCGCACAGATACGCAGTATTTT. Residues: CASMTGRTDTQYF.

V and J are TRBV20-1 and TRBJ2-4; a weak D match, TRBD2 (5 bases). This CDR3 has 11 amino acids. Trimming took off 3 bases at V and 7 bases at J, with 7 bases between the two ends. CDR1 and CDR2 (germline): DFQATT, SNEGSKA (reference sequence). CDR3 bases: TGCAGTGCTAGCGGGAAGAACATTCAGTACTTC. As protein: CSASGKNIQYF.

This clone was observed a few times. V usage is TRBV7-6 and J usage is TRBJ2-5, with D possibly called TRBD1 or TRBD2 (6 bases each). V was pared by 1 base and J by 1 base, with 13 bases between. The CDR3 contains 16 residues. Per germline, CDR1 SGHVS and CDR2 FNYEAQ. The CDR3 DNA sequence: TGTGCCAGCAGCTTAGTGGCCAGGGGACTCCAAGAGACCCAGTACTTC. This sequence encodes CASSLVARGLQETQYF. The full variable domain, with the rest looked up from reference TRBV7-6 and TRBJ2-5, is GAGVSQSPRYKVTKRGQDVALRCDPISGHVSLYWYRQALGQGPEFLTYFNYEAQQDKSGLPNDRFSAERPEGSISTLTIQRTEQRDSAMYRCASSLVARGLQETQYFGPGTRLLVL.

CDR3 protein: CASSPGTHTDTQYF. Here the CDR3 DNA reads TGTGCCAGCAGCCCTGGGACTCACACAGATACGCAGTATTTT. This chain uses TRBV11-3 with TRBJ2-3; possible D gene TRBD2, 6 bases. This CDR3 is 14 amino acids long. Germline lookup yields CDR1 SGHNT and CDR2 YENEEA. The V end was cut by 5 bases, the J end by 2 bases, with 11 bases between.

This chain connects TRBV28 to TRBJ1-1; tentative D call: TRBD1 (6 bases). The CDR3 covers 14 residues. Germline loops: CDR1 MDHEN, CDR2 SYDVKM. V was pared by 6 bases and J by 11 bases, with 22 bases between. Written as DNA, the CDR3 is TGTGCCAGCAGCCCAGGGGACTCTCTCCCTCGGGCTTTCTTT. The encoded protein is CASSPGDSLPRAFF. The whole variable domain, filled in from reference TRBV28 and TRBJ1-1, reads DVKVTQSSRYLVKRTGEKVFLECVQDMDHENMFWYRQDPGLGLRLIYFSYDVKMKEKGDIPEGYSVSREKKERFSLILESASTNQTSMYLCASSPGDSLPRAFFGQGTRLTVV.

The chain employs TRBV5-1 and TRBJ1-6; D might be TRBD1 (6 bases). The CDR3 length is 15 residues. Trimming removed 1 base at V and 4 bases at J, with 9 bases between. Germline-derived CDR1 and CDR2 are SGHRS and YFSETQ. The chain's CDR3 is CASSLSTGYNSPLHF. CDR3 nucleotides: TGCGCCAGCAGCTTGAGTACAGGGTATAATTCACCCCTCCACTTT.

In its sample, this clone was seen many times. The rearrangement joins TRBV30 to TRBJ1-2; tentative D call: TRBD1 (5 bases). V lost 1 base and J 5 bases, leaving 5 bases between the germline ends. CDR1 and CDR2 (germline): GTSNPN, SVGIG (reference sequence). CDR3 size: 11 residues. DNA of the CDR3: TGTGCCTGGAGTGCAGGGTATGGCTACACCTTC. This translates into CAWSAGYGYTF.

This clone was seen a few times. Written as DNA, the CDR3 is TGTGCCATCACATCCCGGACAGATACGCAGTATTTT. Protein: CAITSRTDTQYF. The chain has TRBV10-3 and TRBJ2-3; D ambiguous. Germline V gene data show CDR1 as ENHRY and CDR2 as SYGVKD. V was shortened by 7 bases and J by 3 bases, with 8 bases between the two germline ends. The CDR3 runs 12 residues.

In its sample, this clone was seen a few times. The chain carries TRBV5-4 and TRBJ2-7; weak D call: TRBD1 (5 bases). This CDR3 contains 12 residues. Trimming pared 4 bases from V and 4 bases from J, leaving 9 bases between. From germline, CDR1 is SGHNT and CDR2 YYREEE (reference sequence). In DNA form, the CDR3 reads TGTGCCAGCAGCCCAGGGTTTTACGAGCAGTACTTC. This encodes CASSPGFYEQYF.

The CDR3 loop is CASGLAGTAYNEQFF. CDR3 coding DNA: TGTGCCAGCGGTTTAGCGGGAACAGCCTACAATGAGCAGTTCTTC. The V call is TRBV7-2, the J call TRBJ2-1; TRBD2 aligns across 8 bases. V trimming: 8 bases; J trimming: 2 bases; junction bases outside the gene matches: 8. This CDR3 has 15 amino acids. The germline CDR1 and CDR2 sequences are SGHTA and FQGNSA.

This clone was counted between two and nine times. The genes are TRBV7-2 and TRBJ1-6; 8 bases align to TRBD1. The CDR3 length is 15 residues. The V gene end was trimmed by 1 base and the J gene end by 7 bases; junction bases not matched to a gene: 3. CDR1 and CDR2 (germline): SGHTA, FQGNSA. The CDR3 here is CASSLGTGFNSPLHF. In DNA form, the CDR3 reads TGTGCCAGCAGCTTAGGGACAGGGTTCAATTCACCCCTCCACTTT.